The 3 T cell receptor beta chains below all came from one sample that was sequenced in a study of cytomegalovirus exposure and HLA in healthy donors. PCR involved 60 Vbeta and 13 Jbeta primers. Repertoires were generated with immunoSEQ multiplex PCR, while TCRdb's copy carries only in-frame clones and drops some. This sample has some 120,000 clones, with less than 20% found just once. Sequenced: PBMCs. Source of these receptors: a woman between 18 and 29 years old in good health and CMV-seronegative.

The chain has TRBV5-1 and TRBJ2-2; TRBD2 agrees at 10 bases. Germline assignment: CDR1 SGHRS and CDR2 YFSETQ. This CDR3 comprises 17 residues. V lost 2 bases to trimming and J lost 4 bases; unmatched junction nucleotides: 8. The CDR3 region is CASSFGPAGGATGELFF. CDR3 nucleotide sequence: TGCGCCAGCAGCTTCGGCCCAGCGGGGGGGGCCACCGGGGAGCTGTTTTTT.

The V gene is TRBV11-1, the J gene TRBJ1-6, with no clear D. The CDR3 runs 16 residues. The V end was cut by 2 bases, the J end by 2 bases, with 10 bases between. Germline V gene sequence: CDR1 SGHAT, CDR2 FQDESV (reference sequence). The CDR3 DNA follows: TGTGCCAGCAGCTTATCCCCCCCTCCCTATAATTCACCCCTCCACTTT. Translated, it gives CASSLSPPPYNSPLHF.

This chain links TRBV27 with TRBJ2-1; 11 bases are a match to TRBD2. J was trimmed by 9 bases and V by 6 bases; bases with no gene match: 10. CDR1 is MNHEY and CDR2 is SMNVEV in the germline V gene (reference sequence). The CDR3 sequence is 15 residues long. DNA for the CDR3: TGTGCCAGCAGCTCACTAGCGGGGGCCCGCAGTGAGCAGTTCTTC. This translates into CASSSLAGARSEQFF.